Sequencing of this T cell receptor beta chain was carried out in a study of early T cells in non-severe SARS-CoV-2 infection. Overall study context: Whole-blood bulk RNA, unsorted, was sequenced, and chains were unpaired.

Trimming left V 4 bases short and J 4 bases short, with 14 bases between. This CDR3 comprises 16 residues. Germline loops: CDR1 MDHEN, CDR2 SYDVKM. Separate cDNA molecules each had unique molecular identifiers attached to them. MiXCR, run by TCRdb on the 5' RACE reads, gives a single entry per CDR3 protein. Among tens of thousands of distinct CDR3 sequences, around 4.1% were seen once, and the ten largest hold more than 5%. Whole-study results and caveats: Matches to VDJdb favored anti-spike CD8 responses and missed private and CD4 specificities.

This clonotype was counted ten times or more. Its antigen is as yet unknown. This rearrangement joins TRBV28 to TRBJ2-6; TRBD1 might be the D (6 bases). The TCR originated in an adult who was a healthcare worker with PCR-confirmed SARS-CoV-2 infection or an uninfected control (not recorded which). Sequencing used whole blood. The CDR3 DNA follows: TGTGCCAGCAGTTCTACCCCAGGGGCCGGGGCCAACGTCCTGACTTTC. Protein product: CASSSTPGAGANVLTF.